Below are 3 T cell receptor beta chains sequenced from a single sample in a study of blood T cell repertoires in COVID-19. Sequenced by immunoSEQ multiplex PCR; TCRdb stores in-frame clones only, minus some. The repertoire has about 64,000 clones, under 80% of them found once; the top ten carry approximately 5.1%. The sequencing input was peripheral blood. The receptors originated from a human donor in a cohort sampled during active COVID-19.

V and J are TRBV7-2 and TRBJ1-4, with 9 bases fitting TRBD1. The CDR3 is made up of 14 amino acids. Per germline, CDR1 SGHTA and CDR2 FQGNSA. The junction had 3 bases not matched to a gene; V was cut back by 2 bases and J by 8 bases. CDR3 residues: CASSLTGGREKLFF. CDR3 DNA: TGTGCCAGCAGCTTAACAGGGGGCAGGGAAAAACTGTTTTTT.

The chain employs TRBV5-4 and TRBJ2-1; 8 bases agree with TRBD1. The length of the CDR3 is 14 residues. Germline V gene sequence: CDR1 SGHNT, CDR2 YYREEE (reference sequence). The V segment lost 4 bases and the J segment 6 bases; nucleotides outside the gene matches: 6. As DNA, the CDR3 is TGTGCCAGCAGCATTAAAGACAGGGGCAATGAGCAGTTCTTC. Translating it yields CASSIKDRGNEQFF.

The chain uses TRBV13 and TRBJ2-1; D may be TRBD2 (5 bases). The CDR3 runs to 17 residues. CDR1 is PRHDT, CDR2 FYEKMQ, per germline (reference sequence). Trimming cost V 5 bases and J 6 bases, with 23 bases left between them. Here the CDR3 reads CASSAYLGRGLINEQFF. As DNA, the CDR3 is TGTGCCAGCAGCGCCTACCTTGGGCGCGGGTTGATCAATGAGCAGTTCTTC.